This note documents a single TCR beta chain sequence. What it binds is unknown. The CDR3 is made up of 17 amino acids. CDR1 and CDR2 from the germline V gene are SEHNR and FQNEAQ (reference sequence). With 1 base removed from V and 0 bases from J, the gap between germline ends came to 13 bases. The data belong to a study of CD8 T cells in ankylosing spondylitis. Study-level findings and limits: Reports say disease-linked clones showed up significantly more in matched ankylosing spondylitis synovial fluid. Apparently characteristic of ankylosing spondylitis blood was a TCR beta motif (about 8 highly homologous variants). Earlier literature documents some of the motif variants in reactive arthritis synovial fluid and blood.

Generation of TCR beta libraries employed quantitative 5'-RACE incorporating molecular barcodes. TCRdb fed the 5' RACE reads into MiXCR, producing one record per CDR3 protein. Of about 340,000 distinct CDR3 sequences listed, approximately 15% are singletons. Source material: blood, either unsorted or a sorted T cell fraction (not recorded which). This TCR was sampled from a male donor with ankylosing spondylitis or in good health (not recorded which). V gene TRBV7-9 combines with J gene TRBJ1-5; D uncertain. In nucleotides, the CDR3 is TGTGCCAGCAGCTTAGATGTCGGGGTCAATAGCAATCAGCCCCAGCATTTT. Amino acids: CASSLDVGVNSNQPQHF. The variable domain in full, with the rest retrieved from reference TRBV7-9 and TRBJ1-5, is DTGVSQNPRHKITKRGQNVTFRCDPISEHNRLYWYRQTLGQGPEFLTYFQNEAQLEKSRLLSDRFSAERPKGSFSTLEIQRTEQGDSAMYLCASSLDVGVNSNQPQHFGDGTRLSIL.